The sequence of this T cell receptor beta chain was determined in a study of blood T cell repertoires in COVID-19. Turning to the study itself: Sites across the United States, Italy and Spain contributed samples from acute and convalescent COVID-19.

CDR1 MNHEY and CDR2 SVGAGI come from the germline V gene. The CDR3 extends over 14 amino acids. V was clipped by 8 bases and J by 10 bases; unmatched bases: 10. This table comes from immunoSEQ multiplex PCR, and its TCRdb copy is limited to in-frame clones, with some not included. This sample yields about 98,000 clones, of which roughly nine tenths are seen a single time; around 4.5% belongs to the top ten. The chain has TRBV6-5 and TRBJ1-6; 8 bases align to TRBD1. Sequenced sample: peripheral blood. The receptor's source is a man in his 70s with acute or convalescent COVID-19. DNA for the CDR3: TGTGCCAGCTTCAGGGGGCAGGGGTCCTCACCCCTCCACTTT. As protein: CASFRGQGSSPLHF.